Below, 16 T cell receptor beta chains from the same sample are listed, as sequenced in a study of T cells after yellow fever vaccination. A single record per CDR3 protein comes from TCRdb applying MiXCR to the 5' RACE reads. The sample has a few hundred thousand distinct CDR3 sequences, over 4% seen once. The sequencing here drew on PBMCs, taken 5 days after the yellow fever booster vaccination. These TCRs come from a young man who received the YFV17D yellow fever vaccine.

This clonotype was seen repeatedly, ten times or more. This sequence joins TRBV5-1 and TRBJ2-5; unclear D gene. The CDR3 spans 15 residues. Germline V lookup: CDR1 SGHRS, CDR2 YFSETQ. The V end lost 1 base, the J end lost 2 bases, and 12 bases lay between the germline ends. CDR3 region: CASSLSSTPQETQYF. The DNA of the CDR3 is TGCGCCAGCAGCTTGTCATCGACGCCTCAAGAGACCCAGTACTTC.

This clonotype was counted between two and nine times. The rearrangement uses TRBV28 and TRBJ2-7, with D tentatively TRBD2 (6 bases). CDR1 is MDHEN, CDR2 SYDVKM, per germline. V gave up 2 bases and J gave up 4 bases, with 15 bases separating them. This CDR3 comprises 15 residues. CDR3 DNA sequence: TGTGCCAGCAGTTTAATTAGCCGGGACTTGTACGAGCAGTACGTC. It specifies CASSLISRDLYEQYV.

This clonotype turned up a few times. The chain couples TRBV7-2 to TRBJ1-5, with D unclear. Deletions cut 5 bases from V and 6 bases from J, with 17 bases between. This CDR3 is 15 amino acids long. CDR1 and CDR2 from the germline V gene are SGHTA and FQGNSA. The CDR3 is CASSAHWGESQPQHF. CDR3 sequence (DNA): TGTGCCAGCAGCGCGCATTGGGGAGAGAGTCAGCCCCAGCATTTT.

A note on this clonotype: A read error may be the cause here, since a much bigger clone is one base away. The V and J genes are TRBV5-6 and TRBJ1-6; possibly TRBD1 for D (6 bases). V lost 2 bases to trimming and J lost 6 bases, with 12 bases between them. The CDR3 runs 15 residues. Germline V gene sequence: CDR1 SGHDT, CDR2 YYEEEE. This CDR3 is CASSFRGRINSPLHF. CDR3 sequence (DNA): TGTGCCAGCAGCTTCAGGGGACGCATTAATTCACCCCTCCACTTT.

The chain uses TRBV9 and TRBJ1-2; D may be TRBD1 (6 bases). Looked up from germline, CDR1 is SGDLS and CDR2 is YYNGEE. CDR3 length: 16 residues. Between the trimmed V and J ends, which lost 3 bases and 4 bases, there was a span of 19 bases. The CDR3 nucleotides read TGTGCCAGCAGCGCTACCGCAGGGGTGCAGCCCTATGGCTACACCTTC. Encoded protein: CASSATAGVQPYGYTF.

The sample holds a few counts of this clonotype. The chain links TRBV7-9 to TRBJ2-5; TRBD1 agrees at 7 bases. This CDR3 comprises 14 residues. Germline CDR1 SEHNR, CDR2 FQNEAQ (reference sequence). V shed 8 bases, J shed 2 bases, and the junction held 8 bases outside the gene matches. The CDR3 sequence is CASGPTGAQETQYF. The CDR3 bases are TGTGCCAGCGGACCCACAGGGGCGCAAGAGACCCAGTACTTC. Variable domain in full (rest from reference TRBV7-9 and TRBJ2-5): DTGVSQNPRHKITKRGQNVTFRCDPISEHNRLYWYRQTLGQGPEFLTYFQNEAQLEKSRLLSDRFSAERPKGSFSTLEIQRTEQGDSAMYLCASGPTGAQETQYFGPGTRLLVL.

This clonotype has at least ten counts. The chain links TRBV10-3 to TRBJ1-3, with 7 bases aligning to TRBD1. The CDR3 is made up of 17 amino acids. With V trimmed by 4 bases and J by 0 bases, 9 bases remained unmatched. Germline V gene lookup returns CDR1 ENHRY and CDR2 SYGVKD. The CDR3 here is CAISGRDSLSSGNTIYF. CDR3 bases: TGTGCCATCAGTGGTCGGGACAGTCTCTCCTCTGGAAACACCATATATTTT.

The chain combines TRBV12-5 with TRBJ2-3; 7 bases are a match to TRBD1. The CDR3 length is 15 residues. Germline V lookup: CDR1 LGHNT, CDR2 FRNRAP. V dropped 6 bases and J dropped 3; count of bases not matched to a gene: 9. CDR3 loop: CASGDQGGGTDTQYF. The CDR3 region has the DNA TGTGCTAGTGGGGACCAAGGGGGCGGGACAGATACGCAGTATTTT.

J is TRBJ1-1 and V is TRBV5-1; possible D gene TRBD1, 6 bases. Trimming cost V 1 base and J 7 bases, with 14 bases left between them. Per the germline V gene, CDR1 is SGHRS and CDR2 is YFSETQ. CDR3 length equals 14 residues. The CDR3 reads CASSLLTGRVEAFF. The CDR3 DNA reads as TGCGCCAGCAGCTTGCTAACAGGGAGAGTTGAAGCTTTCTTT.

This clonotype was seen only a few times. This sequence joins TRBV24-1 and TRBJ1-5; no clear D gene. The CDR3 spans 14 residues. The V gene's germline CDR1 is KGHDR and CDR2 SFDVKD. The V gene lost 4 bases and the J gene lost 6 bases, with 12 bases spanning the gap. The CDR3 loop reads CATSDSRWGQPQHF. The CDR3, as DNA: TGTGCCACCAGTGACTCCCGGTGGGGTCAGCCCCAGCATTTT.

This chain connects TRBV29-1 to TRBJ2-2; 8 bases match TRBD2. The J segment lost 6 bases and the V segment lost 4 bases, leaving 7 bases of the junction unmatched. Germline V lookup: CDR1 SQVTM, CDR2 ANQGSEA. The CDR3 has 14 amino acids. The CDR3 DNA reads as TGCAGCGTTGGCCGGGGGGGCCTGGCCGGGGAGCTGTTTTTT. Amino acid sequence: CSVGRGGLAGELFF.

The chain is built from TRBV5-5 and TRBJ2-7; tentatively, D is TRBD2 (6 bases). Germline V gene sequence: CDR1 SGHKS, CDR2 YYEKEE (reference sequence). Trimming stripped 0 bases from V and 4 bases from J, with 14 bases between. CDR3 length equals 15 residues. The CDR3 sequence is CASSLAKGTAYEQYF. The CDR3 nucleotides are TGTGCCAGCAGCTTGGCCAAAGGGACTGCATACGAGCAGTACTTC.

This clonotype was picked up a small number of times. This chain uses TRBV6-1 with TRBJ1-1; D ambiguous. The CDR3 covers 13 residues. From germline, CDR1 is MNHNS and CDR2 SASEGT. V was clipped by 4 bases and J by 2 bases, with 8 bases between them. The CDR3 spells CASSAIPNTEAFF. The CDR3 DNA reads as TGTGCCAGCAGTGCCATACCAAACACTGAAGCTTTCTTT.

This clonotype showed up just a few times. The rearrangement joins TRBV28 to TRBJ2-3; TRBD2 might be the D (5 bases). V lost 9 bases and J lost 2, with 18 bases in between. Germline V gives CDR1 MDHEN, CDR2 SYDVKM. The CDR3 extends over 15 amino acids. Here the CDR3 DNA reads TGTGCCAGTCTGCCTCCCCTGGGAGACACAGATACGCAGTATTTT. It yields the protein CASLPPLGDTDTQYF.

This clonotype has a count of ten or more. The CDR3 region is CASSLGLEDGYTF. CDR3 DNA sequence: TGCGCCAGCAGCTTAGGTCTTGAGGATGGCTACACCTTC. This chain joins TRBV5-1 and TRBJ1-2; D gene ambiguous. Germline V gene sequence: CDR1 SGHRS, CDR2 YFSETQ. V lost 2 bases to trimming and J lost 6 bases, with 11 bases between them. The CDR3 sequence is 13 residues long.

The table lists this clonotype with many counts. CDR3 residues: CASWRQGNTDTQYF. The CDR3, as DNA: TGCGCCAGCTGGAGACAGGGTAACACAGATACGCAGTATTTT. The rearrangement uses TRBV5-1 and TRBJ2-3; 7 bases align to TRBD1. The CDR3 spans 14 residues. CDR1 is SGHRS, CDR2 YFSETQ, per germline. J was trimmed by 2 bases and V by 7 bases; bases with no gene match: 7.